Each of the 24 T cell receptor beta chains below was sequenced from the same sample in a study of T cell repertoires in cytomegalovirus infection. TCRdb itself ran the reads through MiXCR, one entry per CDR3 protein. This table holds 310,000 or so distinct CDR3 sequences, around a sixth found once. The sample was PBMCs. The receptors originated from a human donor in good health (CMV status not recorded). Some clones in this sample may be carry-over from other donors' samples.

This clonotype has just a few counts. V and J are TRBV20-1 and TRBJ2-1; 13 bases line up with TRBD2. CDR1 is DFQATT and CDR2 is SNEGSKA in the germline V gene (reference sequence). The CDR3 is 15 amino acids. The V segment lost 6 bases and the J segment 8 bases; nucleotides outside the gene matches: 10. The CDR3 DNA sequence: TGCAGTGCGAACGGACTAGCGGGGGAAATGGATGAGCAGTTCTTC. Residues: CSANGLAGEMDEQFF.

This clonotype was seen at least ten times. The chain recombines TRBV6-5 with TRBJ1-6, with D unresolved. The germline V gene encodes CDR1 MNHEY and CDR2 SVGAGI. The V end was cut by 1 base, the J end by 7 bases, with 14 bases between. This CDR3 region has 16 residues. In nucleotides, the CDR3 is TGTGCCAGCAGTTACTTTGGGATTTTGGAGAATTCACCCCTCCACTTT. Protein sequence: CASSYFGILENSPLHF.

This clonotype was seen ten or more times. The chain is built from TRBV7-2 and TRBJ2-1; 7 bases map to TRBD2. The CDR3 consists of 19 residues. Germline lookup yields CDR1 SGHTA and CDR2 FQGNSA. V lost 5 bases, J lost 0 bases, and 16 bases stayed unmatched. CDR3 DNA sequence: TGTGCCAGCAGCCCGCCTAGCGGATTCGATAGTCCCTCCTACAATGAGCAGTTCTTC. This encodes CASSPPSGFDSPSYNEQFF.

This chain connects TRBV5-4 to TRBJ1-2, with D tentatively TRBD1 (6 bases). The CDR3 loop spans 14 amino acids. V was shortened by 4 bases and J by 2 bases, with 12 bases between the two germline ends. Per the germline V gene, CDR1 is SGHNT and CDR2 is YYREEE (reference sequence). The CDR3: CASSGDNLNYGYTF. The CDR3 DNA reads TGTGCCAGCAGCGGGGACAACCTGAACTATGGCTACACCTTC.

Ten or more counts support this clonotype. The gene calls are TRBV29-1 and TRBJ1-1; D is unresolved. The germline V gene encodes CDR1 SQVTM and CDR2 ANQGSEA. V lost 1 base and J lost 0, with 3 bases in between. This CDR3 has 12 amino acids. The CDR3 loop is CSVEGVNTEAFF. In nucleotides, the CDR3 is TGCAGCGTTGAAGGCGTGAACACTGAAGCTTTCTTT.

In its sample, this clonotype was seen a few times. CDR3 residues: CASSPPPGQTNNSPLHF. CDR3 nucleotide sequence: TGTGCCAGCTCTCCTCCCCCGGGACAAACTAATAATTCACCCCTCCACTTT. This chain uses TRBV18 with TRBJ1-6; tentative D call: TRBD1 (6 bases). CDR1 KGHSH and CDR2 LQKENI come from the germline V gene. Trimming removed 6 bases from V and 5 bases from J, with 20 bases in between. The CDR3 covers 17 residues.

As to this clonotype: Germline is not matched at one junction end, which may reflect a read error. V and J are TRBV7-7 and TRBJ2-4; TRBD2 might be the D (6 bases). This CDR3 has 14 residues. CDR1 and CDR2 (germline): SSHAT, FNYEAQ (reference sequence). CDR3 residues: CASSLGPGANIQYF. CDR3 in DNA: TGTGCTAGCAGCTTAGGTCCGGGAGCAAACATTCAGTACTTC.

This clonotype has ten or more counts. The chain carries TRBV6-1 and TRBJ2-3; D could derive from TRBD1 or TRBD2 (5 bases each). The germline V gene has CDR1 MNHNS and CDR2 SASEGT. CDR3 size: 16 residues. Trimming cost V 2 bases and J 2 bases, with 14 bases left between them. The CDR3 DNA is TGTGCCAGCAGTGAACTAGCAGGGTCTACCACAGATACGCAGTATTTT. It encodes CASSELAGSTTDTQYF.

In its sample, this clonotype was seen a few times. The chain employs TRBV7-2 and TRBJ2-5, with 10 bases that match TRBD1. The V and J ends lost 5 bases and 1 base, in that order; junction bases with no gene match: 1. The CDR3 is 14 amino acids. Germline CDR1 is SGHTA and CDR2 is FQGNSA. CDR3 protein: CASSRTGGQETQYF. The CDR3 nucleotides are TGTGCCAGCAGCCGGACAGGGGGCCAAGAGACCCAGTACTTC.

This clonotype was detected many times. The chain combines TRBV28 with TRBJ1-5; 8 bases align to TRBD1. This CDR3 has 15 residues. Germline CDR1 and CDR2: MDHEN and SYDVKM. Trimming cost V 6 bases and J 1 base; bases outside gene matches: 5. CDR3 coding DNA: TGTGCCAGCAGGCCGGACAGGGAGAGCAATCAGCCCCAGCATTTT. Protein: CASRPDRESNQPQHF.

The chain has TRBV28 and TRBJ2-3; D is perhaps TRBD1 or TRBD2 (6 bases each). Germline V gives CDR1 MDHEN, CDR2 SYDVKM. Trimming left V 7 bases short and J 2 bases short, with 19 bases between. The CDR3 length is 16 residues. This CDR3 reads CASKGGTAGHTDTQYF. CDR3 DNA sequence: TGTGCCAGCAAGGGGGGTACGGCGGGCCACACAGATACGCAGTATTTT.

The chain uses TRBV29-1 and TRBJ1-2; tentative D call: TRBD1 (5 bases). Trimming shortened V by 6 bases and J by 8 bases, and 25 bases separated the two germline ends. Germline CDR1 reads SQVTM; CDR2 reads ANQGSEA. This CDR3 contains 15 residues. In DNA, the CDR3 is TGCAGCGTGCCCCTCACCATTTTAGGGGCAAGAGGCTACACCTTC. Amino acid sequence: CSVPLTILGARGYTF.

Many counts were recorded for this clonotype. The chain recombines TRBV27 with TRBJ2-1, with 11 nucleotides matching TRBD2. Germline CDR1 reads MNHEY; CDR2 reads SMNVEV (reference sequence). J lost 8 bases, V lost 0 bases, and 15 bases had no gene match. The CDR3 consists of 19 residues. CDR3 sequence reads: CASSLSLMLWTSGYDEQFF. The CDR3 DNA reads TGTGCCAGCAGTTTATCCTTAATGCTCTGGACTAGCGGGTACGATGAGCAGTTCTTC.

Only a few counts were recorded for this clonotype. The rearrangement joins TRBV5-1 to TRBJ1-5, with D possibly TRBD1 on 5 matching bases. CDR1 SGHRS and CDR2 YFSETQ come from the germline V gene. The CDR3 totals 15 residues. V lost 4 bases and J 0 bases, leaving 11 bases between the germline ends. CDR3 nucleotide sequence: TGCGCCAGCAGCCCTAGGGGAGATAGCAATCAGCCCCAGCATTTT. Its protein is CASSPRGDSNQPQHF.

The chain is built from TRBV19 and TRBJ2-1, with 11 bases matching TRBD1. V was pared by 2 bases and J by 5 bases, with 5 bases of the junction left unmatched. Germline V CDR1 and CDR2: LNHDA, SQIVND (reference sequence). This CDR3 has 16 residues. The DNA of the CDR3 is TGTGCCAGTAGTATAATTGGGGGACAGGGGGACAATGAGCAGTTCTTC. Translation gives CASSIIGGQGDNEQFF.

This clonotype appeared a few times. This chain joins TRBV5-4 and TRBJ2-5; 7 nucleotides agree with TRBD2. V trimming: 0 bases; J trimming: 1 base; junction bases outside the gene matches: 3. CDR1 is SGHNT and CDR2 is YYREEE in the germline V gene (reference sequence). The CDR3 runs 15 residues. The chain's CDR3 is CASSLGGGRQETQYF. The CDR3 region has the DNA TGTGCCAGCAGCTTGGGCGGGGGTCGCCAAGAGACCCAGTACTTC.

This chain connects TRBV12-3 or TRBV12-4 to TRBJ2-1, with D hard to call. The ends were cut back, 3 bases at V and 0 bases at J, with 12 bases in the middle. This CDR3 region has 16 residues. CDR3 DNA sequence: TGTGCCAGCAGTTTTGATGGGCTAAACTCCTACAATGAGCAGTTCTTC. It is translated as CASSFDGLNSYNEQFF.

This clonotype showed up many times. The chain employs TRBV4-1 and TRBJ1-2; 10 bases fit TRBD1. Germline loops: CDR1 MGHRA, CDR2 YSYEKL. Trimming cost V 2 bases and J 3 bases; bases outside gene matches: 3. The CDR3 is 15 amino acids. CDR3 nucleotides: TGCGCCAGCAGCCAACCGGGGACAGGGGACTATGGCTACACCTTC. Its translation: CASSQPGTGDYGYTF.

The rearrangement joins TRBV20-1 to TRBJ2-1; D might be TRBD2 (7 bases). Germline values: CDR1 DFQATT, CDR2 SNEGSKA (reference sequence). The CDR3 extends over 14 amino acids. Trimming removed 1 base from V and 5 bases from J, with 12 bases in between. This chain's CDR3 is CSARAPGGHNEQFF. CDR3 bases: TGCAGTGCTAGAGCCCCGGGGGGCCACAATGAGCAGTTCTTC.

The J gene is TRBJ1-2, the V gene TRBV7-2; D is undetermined. Germline CDR1 and CDR2: SGHTA and FQGNSA. Trimming took off 6 bases at V and 2 bases at J, with 7 bases between the two ends. The length of the CDR3 is 12 residues. The CDR3 DNA follows: TGTGCCAGCAGGGATTGGAACTATGGCTACACCTTC. This gives the protein CASRDWNYGYTF.

V and J are TRBV6-1 and TRBJ1-5; possibly TRBD1 for D (5 bases). V was trimmed by 5 bases and J by 7 bases, leaving 12 bases between them. From germline, CDR1 is MNHNS and CDR2 SASEGT. CDR3 size: 13 residues. The CDR3 DNA reads TGTGCCAGCAGTTCCGGGGCCCGGCAGCCCCAGCATTTT. Its protein is CASSSGARQPQHF.

This clonotype was picked up a small number of times. CDR3 in amino acids: CASSYTGGLYNSPLHF. The CDR3 nucleotides are TGTGCCAGCAGCTATACAGGGGGCCTTTATAATTCACCCCTCCACTTT. The gene calls are TRBV28 and TRBJ1-6; 9 positions match TRBD1. The CDR3 is 16 amino acids. The germline V gene has CDR1 MDHEN and CDR2 SYDVKM. Trimming cost V 6 bases and J 4 bases; bases outside gene matches: 7.

There are many counts of this clonotype. The V and J genes are TRBV7-2 and TRBJ2-7, with a tentative D call TRBD2 (8 bases). This CDR3 has 14 residues. Germline values: CDR1 SGHTA, CDR2 FQGNSA. The ends were cut back, 7 bases at V and 3 bases at J, with 16 bases in the middle. The DNA for the CDR3 is TGTGCCAGCACCGGGGGGGACAGCCTCTACGAGCAGTACTTC. Its translation is CASTGGDSLYEQYF.

This clonotype was detected many times. The chain combines TRBV7-2 with TRBJ2-1, with D possibly being TRBD2 (6 bases). Trimming cost V 1 base and J 2 bases, with 9 bases left between them. The germline CDR1 and CDR2 sequences are SGHTA and FQGNSA. The CDR3 is 15 amino acids. CDR3 amino acids: CASSLGAGPYNEQFF. The CDR3 region has the DNA TGTGCCAGCAGCTTAGGGGCGGGGCCCTACAATGAGCAGTTCTTC.